These 17 T cell receptor beta chains originate from one sample sequenced in a study of T cells in Graves' hyperthyroidism and ophthalmopathy. Using RNA transcripts as the source, TCR beta CDR3 regions were amplified. A first-round RT-PCR of the TCR CDR3 used the HTBI primer set. TCRdb processed the multiplex PCR reads anew with MiXCR; each CDR3 protein has one entry. The top ten clones hold more than 15% of a sample with about 560,000 distinct CDR3 sequences, about a sixth of them seen once. Sequencing input: blood. These receptors were collected from a woman between 18 and 30 years old with Graves' hyperthyroidism.

J is TRBJ2-1 and V is TRBV20-1; TRBD2 matches at 10 bases. Germline V gene data show CDR1 as DFQATT and CDR2 as SNEGSKA (reference sequence). The CDR3 spans 18 residues. V lost 0 bases to trimming and J lost 8 bases; unmatched junction nucleotides: 16. CDR3 bases: TGCAGTGCTAGAGATCCGGCAAAACTAGCGGGACGTTACGATGAGCAGTTCTTC. Its translation is CSARDPAKLAGRYDEQFF.

The rearrangement joins TRBV4-3 to TRBJ2-2; 7 bases match TRBD2. J lost 4 bases, V lost 0 bases, and 5 bases had no gene match. Germline V gene data show CDR1 as LGHNA and CDR2 as YSLEER. This CDR3 spans 16 amino acids. The CDR3 sequence is CASSQDAGVGTGELFF. CDR3 DNA: TGCGCCAGCAGCCAAGATGCGGGGGTCGGCACCGGGGAGCTGTTTTTT.

This clonotype was found a few times. This chain links TRBV6-1 with TRBJ2-1; D gene unclear. Germline CDR1 and CDR2: MNHNS and SASEGT. CDR3 size: 12 residues. V was cut by 4 bases and J by 4 bases, with 5 bases left in between. The CDR3 region has the DNA TGTGCCAGCAGTGCCGGTTACAATGAGCAGTTCTTC. It translates to CASSAGYNEQFF.

This clonotype was observed at least ten times. One end of the junction varies from germline; a read error may be responsible. CDR3 bases: TGTGCCAGCAGTCCGGACATATACTACGAGCAGTATTTC. Translating gives CASSPDIYYEQYF. This chain uses TRBV27 with TRBJ2-7; possible D gene TRBD1, 5 bases. The germline V gene has CDR1 MNHEY and CDR2 SMNVEV (reference sequence). This CDR3 is 13 amino acids long.

This chain links TRBV20-1 with TRBJ2-1; D call uncertain. CDR1 is DFQATT and CDR2 is SNEGSKA in the germline V gene (reference sequence). There are 17 residues in the CDR3. Trimming left V 0 bases short and J 1 base short, with 16 bases between. The CDR3 sequence is CSAREGYRLGSYNEQFF. The DNA for the CDR3 is TGCAGTGCTAGAGAAGGGTACCGGCTGGGATCCTACAATGAGCAGTTCTTC.

DNA for the CDR3: TGCGCCAGCAGTGAACTCGGGGTTAACACCGGGGAGCTGTTTTTT. This encodes CASSELGVNTGELFF. V is TRBV10-1 and J is TRBJ2-2; tentatively, D is TRBD2 (5 bases). Germline CDR1 and CDR2: WNHNN and SYGVQD (reference sequence). This CDR3 contains 15 residues. V lost 3 bases and J 2 bases, leaving 10 bases between the germline ends.

This chain joins TRBV4-1 and TRBJ1-4; D is undetermined. V was cut by 4 bases and J by 7 bases, with 7 bases left in between. CDR3 length: 12 amino acids. CDR1 is MGHRA and CDR2 is YSYEKL in the germline V gene. CDR3 coding DNA: TGCGCCAGCAGCCCTCGTTTTGAAAAACTGTTTTTT. Amino acid sequence: CASSPRFEKLFF.

This clonotype was seen repeatedly, ten times or more. The chain joins TRBV11-2 to TRBJ1-2, with 7 bases aligning to TRBD1. This CDR3 is built from 14 residues. Trimming removed 2 bases from V and 6 bases from J; junction bases left unmatched: 6. Looked up from germline, CDR1 is SGHAT and CDR2 is FQNNGV. The CDR3 region has the DNA TGTGCCAGCAGCTTATGGGACAGTCTCAATGGCTACACCTTC. Its translation: CASSLWDSLNGYTF.

The sample holds a few counts of this clonotype. The chain recombines TRBV6-1 with TRBJ2-1, with 10 bases aligning to TRBD1. Per the germline V gene, CDR1 is MNHNS and CDR2 is SASEGT. The CDR3 consists of 18 residues. The V and J ends lost 8 bases and 5 bases, in that order; junction bases with no gene match: 18. The CDR3 nucleotides read TGTGCCAGCGCAGCCGGGACAGGGGTAATAGTGTCGCACAATGAGCAGTTCTTC. Translation: CASAAGTGVIVSHNEQFF.

This clonotype was recorded many times. The chain carries TRBV20-1 and TRBJ2-1; 8 nucleotides agree with TRBD2. With V trimmed by 3 bases and J by 6 bases, 13 bases remained unmatched. The germline CDR1 and CDR2 sequences are DFQATT and SNEGSKA (reference sequence). This CDR3 has 16 residues. This chain's CDR3 is CSASGLRGRLINEQFF. CDR3 DNA: TGCAGTGCTAGCGGGCTACGCGGGAGGCTAATCAATGAGCAGTTCTTC.

The chain carries TRBV7-9 and TRBJ2-5; tentative D call: TRBD2 (5 bases). This CDR3 spans 15 amino acids. The V and J ends lost 6 bases and 5 bases respectively, with 19 bases between them. CDR1 SEHNR and CDR2 FQNEAQ come from the germline V gene (reference sequence). The CDR3, as DNA: TGTGCCAGCAGTCGCCAGGAGAGGGCGCGGGAGACCCAGTACTTC. Protein product: CASSRQERARETQYF. Using reference TRBV7-9 and TRBJ2-5 for the parts outside the CDR3, the full variable domain is DTGVSQNPRHKITKRGQNVTFRCDPISEHNRLYWYRQTLGQGPEFLTYFQNEAQLEKSRLLSDRFSAERPKGSFSTLEIQRTEQGDSAMYLCASSRQERARETQYFGPGTRLLVL.

With respect to this clonotype: It may be a read error: a sequence one base away is much more abundant. V usage is TRBV24-1 and J usage is TRBJ2-7; maybe TRBD1 (7 bases). The V and J ends lost 3 bases and 7 bases respectively, with 18 bases between them. CDR1 and CDR2 (germline): KGHDR, SFDVKD. This CDR3 contains 15 residues. DNA for the CDR3: TGTGCCACCAGTGATGCCGGGACAGCGGGCGATGAGCAGTACTTC. Translated, it gives CATSDAGTAGDEQYF.

A few counts support this clonotype. The CDR3 DNA reads as TGTGCCAGCAGCAGGACAGGGAAATCCTACGAGCAGTACTTC. It yields the protein CASSRTGKSYEQYF. The chain has TRBV12-3 or TRBV12-4 and TRBJ2-7; 8 bases agree with TRBD1. This CDR3 comprises 14 residues. The ends lost 6 bases at V and 1 base at J; junction bases unmatched: 5.

This chain connects TRBV2 to TRBJ1-6; D is undetermined. This CDR3 comprises 13 residues. Between the trimmed V and J ends, which lost 8 bases and 9 bases, there was a span of 14 bases. Germline CDR1 and CDR2: SNHLY and FYNNEI. In DNA, the CDR3 is TGTGCCAGCGTTTTGAGGGCGCGTTCACCCCTCCACTTT. The encoded protein is CASVLRARSPLHF.

This clonotype came up many times. The V and J genes are TRBV20-1 and TRBJ2-7; TRBD1 is a possible D gene (5 bases). V was cut by 2 bases and J by 2 bases, with 16 bases left in between. The CDR3 covers 15 residues. CDR1 is DFQATT and CDR2 is SNEGSKA in the germline V gene (reference sequence). Here the CDR3 DNA reads TGCAGTGCTAGACGGTTGGCAGGGAATCCCTACGAGCAGTACTTC. Translation: CSARRLAGNPYEQYF.

A word on this clonotype: Given a much more abundant clone one base away, this may be a read error. This chain uses TRBV7-2 with TRBJ1-2; no clear D gene. Germline CDR1 and CDR2: SGHTA and FQGNSA. The CDR3 is made up of 13 amino acids. The CDR3 DNA reads TGTGCCAACAGCTTAGGGTCTCAACTTGGCTACACCTTC. Translated, it gives CANSLGSQLGYTF. Combining the CDR3 with reference TRBV7-2 and TRBJ1-2 gives the whole variable domain GAGVSQSPSNKVTEKGKDVELRCDPISGHTALYWYRQSLGQGLEFLIYFQGNSAPDKSGLPSDRFSAERTGGSVSTLTIQRTQQEDSAVYLCANSLGSQLGYTFGSGTRLTVV.

This clonotype was observed a handful of times. The chain combines TRBV29-1 with TRBJ1-2; 11 positions match TRBD1. V lost 4 bases, J lost 5 bases, and 15 bases stayed unmatched. CDR3 length: 17 amino acids. In germline, CDR1 is SQVTM, CDR2 ANQGSEA. The CDR3 sequence: CSVVGLVPGQGGYGYTF. The CDR3 nucleotides read TGCAGCGTTGTGGGACTCGTACCGGGACAGGGGGGTTATGGCTACACCTTC. Full variable domain (missing parts from reference TRBV29-1 and TRBJ1-2): SAVISQKPSRDICQRGTSLTIQCQVDSQVTMMFWYRQQPGQSLTLIATANQGSEATYESGFVIDKFPISRPNLTFSTLTVSNMSPEDSSIYLCSVVGLVPGQGGYGYTFGSGTRLTVV.